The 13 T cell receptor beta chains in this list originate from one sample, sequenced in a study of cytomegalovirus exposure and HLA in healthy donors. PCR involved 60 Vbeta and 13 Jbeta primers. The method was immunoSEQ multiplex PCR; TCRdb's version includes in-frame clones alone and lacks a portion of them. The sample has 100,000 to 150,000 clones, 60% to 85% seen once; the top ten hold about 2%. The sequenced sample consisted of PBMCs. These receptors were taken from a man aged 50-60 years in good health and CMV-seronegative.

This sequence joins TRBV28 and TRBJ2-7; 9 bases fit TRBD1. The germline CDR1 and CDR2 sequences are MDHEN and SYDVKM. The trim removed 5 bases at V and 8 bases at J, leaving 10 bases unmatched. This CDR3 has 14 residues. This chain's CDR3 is CASSTLRGQGQQYV. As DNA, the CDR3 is TGTGCCAGCAGTACGTTACGGGGACAGGGCCAGCAGTACGTC.

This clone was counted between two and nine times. CDR3 sequence reads: CASSFPSGQDTEAFF. For the CDR3, the DNA is TGTGCCAGCAGCTTTCCGTCGGGACAGGACACTGAAGCTTTCTTT. This sequence joins TRBV5-6 and TRBJ1-1, with 8 bases lining up with TRBD1. With V trimmed by 2 bases and J by 3 bases, 6 bases remained unmatched. The germline V gene encodes CDR1 SGHDT and CDR2 YYEEEE. The CDR3 extends over 15 amino acids.

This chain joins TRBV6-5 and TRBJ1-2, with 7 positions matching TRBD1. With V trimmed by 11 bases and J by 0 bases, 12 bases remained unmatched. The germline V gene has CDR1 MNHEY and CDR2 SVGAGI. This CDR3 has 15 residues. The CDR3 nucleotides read TGTGCCGGGAATCACAGGGGAAATCCTAACTATGGCTACACCTTC. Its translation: CAGNHRGNPNYGYTF.

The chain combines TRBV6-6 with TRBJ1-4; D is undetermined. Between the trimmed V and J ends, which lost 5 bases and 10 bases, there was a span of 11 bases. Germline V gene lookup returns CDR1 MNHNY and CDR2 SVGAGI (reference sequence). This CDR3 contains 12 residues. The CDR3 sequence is CASSPLARKLFF. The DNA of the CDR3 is TGTGCCAGCAGTCCCCTGGCCCGAAAACTGTTTTTT.

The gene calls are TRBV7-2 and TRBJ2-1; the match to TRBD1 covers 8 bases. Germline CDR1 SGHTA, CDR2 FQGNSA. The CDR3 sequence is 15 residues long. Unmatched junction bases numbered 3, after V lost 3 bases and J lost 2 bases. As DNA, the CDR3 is TGTGCCAGCAGCTTTCCGGACAGGGCCTACAATGAGCAGTTCTTC. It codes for CASSFPDRAYNEQFF.

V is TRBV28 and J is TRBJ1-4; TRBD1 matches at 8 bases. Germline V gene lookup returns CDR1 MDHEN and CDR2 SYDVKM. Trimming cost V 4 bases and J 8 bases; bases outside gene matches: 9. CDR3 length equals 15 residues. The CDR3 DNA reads TGTGCCAGCAGTTCGACGGGCCCAGGGGGCGAAAAACTGTTTTTT. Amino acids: CASSSTGPGGEKLFF.

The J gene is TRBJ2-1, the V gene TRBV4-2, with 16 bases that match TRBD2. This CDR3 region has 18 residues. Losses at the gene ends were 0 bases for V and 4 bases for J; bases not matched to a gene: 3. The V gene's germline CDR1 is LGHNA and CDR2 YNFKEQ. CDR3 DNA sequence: TGTGCCAGCAGCCAAGAGGGGACTAGCGGGGGGGCTTACAATGAGCAGTTCTTC. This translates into CASSQEGTSGGAYNEQFF.

The CDR3 DNA follows: TGTGCCAGCAGCACGGACAGGGGGCACCAAGAGACCCAGTACTTC. Residues: CASSTDRGHQETQYF. This chain links TRBV2 with TRBJ2-5, with 11 bases fitting TRBD1. The CDR3 length is 15 residues. Germline V gene sequence: CDR1 SNHLY, CDR2 FYNNEI. The V and J ends lost 6 bases and 0 bases, in that order; junction bases with no gene match: 3.

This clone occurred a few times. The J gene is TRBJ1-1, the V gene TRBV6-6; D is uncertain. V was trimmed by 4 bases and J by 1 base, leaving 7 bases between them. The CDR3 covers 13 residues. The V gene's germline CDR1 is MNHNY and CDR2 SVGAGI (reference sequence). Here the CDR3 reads CASSWAANTEAFF. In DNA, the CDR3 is TGTGCCAGCAGTTGGGCCGCGAACACTGAAGCTTTCTTT.

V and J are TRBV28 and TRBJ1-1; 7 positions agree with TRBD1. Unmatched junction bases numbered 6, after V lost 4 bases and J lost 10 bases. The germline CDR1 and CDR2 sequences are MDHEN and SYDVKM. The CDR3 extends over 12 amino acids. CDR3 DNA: TGTGCCAGCAGTTCACAGGGGTTCGTAGCTTTCTTT. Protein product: CASSSQGFVAFF.

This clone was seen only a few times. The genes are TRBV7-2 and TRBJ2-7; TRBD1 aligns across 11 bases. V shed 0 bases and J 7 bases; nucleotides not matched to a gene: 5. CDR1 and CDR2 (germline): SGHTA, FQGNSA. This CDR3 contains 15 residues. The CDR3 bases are TGTGCCAGCAGCTTAGCGGGGACAGGGGGTTGTGAGCAGTACTTC. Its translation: CASSLAGTGGCEQYF. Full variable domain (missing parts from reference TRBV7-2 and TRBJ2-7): GAGVSQSPSNKVTEKGKDVELRCDPISGHTALYWYRQSLGQGLEFLIYFQGNSAPDKSGLPSDRFSAERTGGSVSTLTIQRTQQEDSAVYLCASSLAGTGGCEQYFGPGTRLTVT.

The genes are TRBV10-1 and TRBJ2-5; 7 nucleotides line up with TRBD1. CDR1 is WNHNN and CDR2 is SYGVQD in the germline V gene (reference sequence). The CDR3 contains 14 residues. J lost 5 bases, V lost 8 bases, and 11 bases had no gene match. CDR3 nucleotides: TGCGCCAGCGCTTCTACAGGGGATGGGGAGACCCAGTACTTC. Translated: CASASTGDGETQYF.

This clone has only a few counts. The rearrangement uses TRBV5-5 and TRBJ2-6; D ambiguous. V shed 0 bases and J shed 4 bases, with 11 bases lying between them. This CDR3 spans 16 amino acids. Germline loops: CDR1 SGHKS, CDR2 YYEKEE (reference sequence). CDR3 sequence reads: CASSLGADIGANVLTF. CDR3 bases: TGTGCCAGCAGCTTGGGAGCTGACATAGGGGCCAACGTCCTGACTTTC.